This is a list of T cell receptor beta chains from one sample in a study of shared clonotypes between healthy human individuals. TCRdb's copy holds only in-frame clones and misses some; the assay was immunoSEQ multiplex PCR. This sample yields just over 2,000,000 clones, of which roughly 94% are seen a single time; 0.1% to 0.15% belongs to the top ten. The sequenced sample consisted of naive CD4+ T cells sorted from blood. Source of these receptors: a man aged 18 to 29 in good health. The CDR3 runs from the conserved cysteine through the conserved F or W. Where a row states a size, it is once, few, many or the class of an expanded clone; other rows omit it.

j_call clone_size v_call cdr3_aa
TRBJ2-7 - TRBV6-1 CASSEQGLAGGYEQYF
TRBJ2-7 once TRBV7-9 CASSLQSGQGMVEQYF
TRBJ2-5 - TRBV5-6 CASSSGIETQYF
TRBJ1-1 - TRBV14 CASSQIPGAGAFF
TRBJ1-5 - TRBV15 CATSRGRVLDSNQPQHF
TRBJ2-2 - TRBV5-1 CASRSTTSGGAGELFF
TRBJ2-3 - TRBV9 CASSASGRVTDTQYF
TRBJ2-2 - TRBV6-1 CASSGPGTKNTGELFF
TRBJ1-3 many TRBV30 CAWSVSPAGGNTIYF
TRBJ2-7 - TRBV5-4 CASSLGTGYTYEQYF
TRBJ2-3 - TRBV5-5 CASSPAPGGHPTDTQYF
TRBJ1-1 - TRBV5-1 CASSLAGLRTRNTEAFF
TRBJ2-5 - TRBV5-1 CASSFLGQRQETQYF
TRBJ2-5 - TRBV4-1 CASSQEGKEETQYF
TRBJ2-5 - TRBV7-9 CASSSGTVTQETQYF
TRBJ2-7 - TRBV10-3 CAISESPGTQDEQYF
TRBJ2-2 - TRBV11-2 CASKTGLAGGTGELFF
TRBJ2-4 - TRBV6-5 CASSRDSKNIQYF
TRBJ2-5 - TRBV11-2 CASSLDLGSETQYF
TRBJ2-7 - TRBV4-3 CASSQIAGVSYEQYF
TRBJ2-1 - TRBV30 CAWSGEWNEQFF
TRBJ1-5 - TRBV2 CASSERGNRDQPQHF
TRBJ2-2 - TRBV28 CASSFVTSGADTGELFF
TRBJ2-7 - TRBV11-3 CASSSSDRGIYEQYF
TRBJ1-6 few TRBV2 CASSAEQNNSPLHF
TRBJ1-3 - TRBV7-8 CASSLDREYSGNTIYF
TRBJ1-6 - TRBV7-8 CASSYAAGTANSPLHF
TRBJ1-2 - TRBV19 CASSIDRGSGYTF
TRBJ2-5 - TRBV14 CASSQDRASGGFQYF
TRBJ2-3 - TRBV11-2 CASSLALDTQYF
TRBJ2-2 - TRBV6-5 CASSRVARGTGELFF
TRBJ2-7 - TRBV2 CASSPSRTGVGEQYF
TRBJ1-1 - TRBV27 CASSEGLGLTEAFF
TRBJ1-1 - TRBV29-1 CSVEIPPLQSRLTEAFF
TRBJ1-1 - TRBV28 CASSSPITGNTEAFF
TRBJ1-6 once TRBV29-1 CSVSEGQNNSPLHF
TRBJ2-5 - TRBV6-1 CASSRRRGFQGTQYF
TRBJ2-5 - TRBV9 CASSVSGVAGSLQETQYF
TRBJ1-1 - TRBV28 CASSEDPGRLSAFF
TRBJ2-1 - TRBV4-1 CASSQGGSRNEQFF
TRBJ1-2 - TRBV6-1 CASSESPRNIYGYTF